What follows are 20 T cell receptor beta chains derived from one specimen sequenced in a study of T cell responses to AZD1222 COVID-19 vaccine. The table came from immunoSEQ multiplex PCR; TCRdb's copy has only in-frame clones and leaves some out. There are 200,000 or so clones in the sample; 93% occur only once, and approximately 1% lies in the top ten. The source material was peripheral blood, sampled 28 days after the second AZD1222 dose. The source of these receptors is an adult who received the AZD1222 COVID-19 vaccine.

This sequence joins TRBV7-9 and TRBJ2-1, with 7 bases that match TRBD2. The germline V gene encodes CDR1 SEHNR and CDR2 FQNEAQ (reference sequence). V lost 1 base, J lost 7 bases, and 7 bases stayed unmatched. This CDR3 contains 15 residues. CDR3 DNA: TGTGCCAGCAGCTTAGTGGTAGCGGGTTGGAATGAGCAGTTCTTC. Translated, it gives CASSLVVAGWNEQFF.

The J gene is TRBJ1-3, the V gene TRBV7-8; 7 bases are a match to TRBD1. V dropped 8 bases and J dropped 4; count of bases not matched to a gene: 8. CDR1 SGHVS and CDR2 FQNEAQ come from the germline V gene. The CDR3 spans 14 residues. The CDR3 sequence is CASHHRGRGNTIYF. CDR3 nucleotide sequence: TGTGCCAGCCACCACAGGGGTCGGGGAAACACCATATATTTT. The variable domain in full, completed from reference TRBV7-8 and TRBJ1-3, reads GAGVSQSPRYKVAKRGQDVALRCDPISGHVSLFWYQQALGQGPEFLTYFQNEAQLDKSGLPSDRFFAERPEGSVSTLKIQRTQQEDSAVYLCASHHRGRGNTIYFGEGSWLTVV.

CDR3 in DNA: TGTGCCAGCAGCTTGTACCGAACCGAGCAGTACTTC. Its translation: CASSLYRTEQYF. The chain uses TRBV5-4 and TRBJ2-7; the D is unclear. Trimming stripped 1 base from V and 6 bases from J, with 8 bases between. This CDR3 is built from 12 residues. Germline lookup yields CDR1 SGHNT and CDR2 YYREEE (reference sequence).

The chain uses TRBV6-5 and TRBJ1-2, with 10 bases identical to TRBD1. Per germline, CDR1 MNHEY and CDR2 SVGAGI. This CDR3 has 14 amino acids. V lost 7 bases, J lost 5 bases, and 7 bases stayed unmatched. For the CDR3, the DNA is TGTGCCAGCAATCGGGACAGGGGTGGGTATGGCTACACCTTC. It yields the protein CASNRDRGGYGYTF.

The gene calls are TRBV28 and TRBJ1-5, with a possible D match to TRBD1 (6 bases). V lost 7 bases to trimming and J lost 2 bases, with 12 bases between them. CDR1 is MDHEN and CDR2 is SYDVKM in the germline V gene. This CDR3 contains 14 residues. For the CDR3, the DNA is TGTGCCAGCACGGGGGGCTGGGGCAATCAGCCCCAGCATTTT. Translated, it gives CASTGGWGNQPQHF.

This clone was seen only a few times. The rearrangement links TRBV18 to TRBJ2-7; D gene uncertain. CDR1 KGHSH and CDR2 LQKENI come from the germline V gene. V lost 2 bases and J lost 0, with 2 bases in between. The CDR3 spans 12 residues. In nucleotides, the CDR3 is TGTGCCAGCTCACCAAACTCCTACGAGCAGTACTTC. Protein product: CASSPNSYEQYF.

V gene TRBV29-1 combines with J gene TRBJ2-1; a weak D match, TRBD1 (6 bases). Trimming stripped 5 bases from V and 6 bases from J, with 11 bases between. This CDR3 region has 12 residues. CDR1 and CDR2 from the germline V gene are SQVTM and ANQGSEA. For the CDR3, the DNA is TGCAGCGTTTACAGGGCCGGCAATGAGCAGTTCTTC. Protein sequence: CSVYRAGNEQFF.

The chain carries TRBV19 and TRBJ2-1, with D possibly matching TRBD1 (6 bases). The V end lost 4 bases, the J end lost 6 bases, and 19 bases lay between the germline ends. From germline, CDR1 is LNHDA and CDR2 SQIVND (reference sequence). This CDR3 spans 16 amino acids. DNA for the CDR3: TGTGCCAGTAGTACCGACGCAGGGGCCCATGTCAATGAGCAGTTCTTC. This encodes CASSTDAGAHVNEQFF.

V usage is TRBV5-5 and J usage is TRBJ1-1; possibly TRBD1 for D (6 bases). V lost 0 bases, J lost 4 bases, and 16 bases lay in between. Germline V lookup: CDR1 SGHKS, CDR2 YYEKEE (reference sequence). The CDR3 sequence is 16 residues long. The CDR3 bases are TGTGCCAGCAGCTTGGCCCGGCAGGGGTTGGGCACTGAAGCTTTCTTT. Protein sequence: CASSLARQGLGTEAFF.

V and J are TRBV5-1 and TRBJ1-6, with D possibly being TRBD1 (5 bases). Germline CDR1 SGHRS, CDR2 YFSETQ. The CDR3 runs 16 residues. Trimming took off 4 bases at V and 7 bases at J, with 18 bases between the two ends. The CDR3 is CASSPSGSPGNSPLHF. CDR3 DNA: TGCGCCAGCAGCCCGTCGGGCAGCCCAGGGAATTCACCCCTCCACTTT. Full variable domain (outside the CDR3, taken from reference TRBV5-1 and TRBJ1-6): KAGVTQTPRYLIKTRGQQVTLSCSPISGHRSVSWYQQTPGQGLQFLFEYFSETQRNKGNFPGRFSGRQFSNSRSEMNVSTLELGDSALYLCASSPSGSPGNSPLHFGNGTRLTVT.

The genes are TRBV6-5 and TRBJ2-5; 12 positions match TRBD2. This CDR3 contains 15 residues. Trimming took 4 bases from V and 2 from J; bases not matched to a gene: 2. Germline CDR1 is MNHEY and CDR2 is SVGAGI. DNA of the CDR3: TGTGCCAGCAGTTCCGGACTAGCGGGGCAAGAGACCCAGTACTTC. Amino acids: CASSSGLAGQETQYF.

J is TRBJ1-1 and V is TRBV2; TRBD1 is a possible D gene (5 bases). V was pared by 1 base and J by 6 bases, with 15 bases between. Germline loops: CDR1 SNHLY, CDR2 FYNNEI. The length of the CDR3 is 15 residues. The CDR3 DNA reads TGTGCCAGCAGTGAAGTCCGTAGACAGTTCGCTGAAGCTTTCTTT. Protein product: CASSEVRRQFAEAFF.

CDR3 region: CASSPQPGAREQYF. The CDR3 DNA reads as TGCGCCAGCAGCCCCCAGCCGGGGGCGCGTGAGCAGTACTTC. This chain links TRBV5-1 with TRBJ2-7; D possibly uses TRBD1 or TRBD2 (6 bases each). CDR3 length equals 14 residues. CDR1 and CDR2 from the germline V gene are SGHRS and YFSETQ. Trimming took 4 bases from V and 7 from J, leaving 18 bases between them.

As concerns this clone: The sample contains more than one DNA sequence encoding this CDR3. This chain uses TRBV5-1 with TRBJ1-4, with a weak D call TRBD1 (5 bases). The germline CDR1 and CDR2 sequences are SGHRS and YFSETQ. This CDR3 has 15 amino acids. V was shortened by 1 base and J by 0 bases, with 7 bases between the two germline ends. CDR3 region: CASSLLGATNEKLFF. The CDR3 DNA reads TGCGCCAGCAGCTTGTTGGGGGCAACTAATGAAAAACTGTTTTTT.

The CDR3 DNA follows: TGTGCCAGCAGCGGAAAAAACATTCAGTACTTC. It translates to CASSGKNIQYF. This chain links TRBV12-3 or TRBV12-4 with TRBJ2-4; D not certain. Trimming shortened V by 6 bases and J by 4 bases, and 4 bases separated the two germline ends. This CDR3 is built from 11 residues.

The chain joins TRBV16 to TRBJ2-1; D tentatively fits TRBD1 or TRBD2 (6 bases each). CDR1 KGHSY and CDR2 FQNENV come from the germline V gene. CDR3 length equals 16 residues. V was trimmed by 7 bases and J by 7 bases, leaving 23 bases between them. The CDR3 nucleotides are TGTGCCAGCAACCCCGTGGGGGCGTGGGGGAGGAATGAGCAGTTCTTC. Its protein is CASNPVGAWGRNEQFF.

This chain uses TRBV7-9 with TRBJ1-3; 8 bases align to TRBD1. Germline CDR1 and CDR2: SEHNR and FQNEAQ (reference sequence). The junction had 10 bases not matched to a gene; V was cut back by 5 bases and J by 7 bases. The CDR3 spans 15 residues. CDR3 sequence reads: CASSPAAGGWNTIYF. Here the CDR3 DNA reads TGTGCCAGCAGCCCCGCGGCAGGGGGCTGGAACACCATATATTTT.

This chain connects TRBV6-5 to TRBJ1-1, with 10 bases fitting TRBD1. This CDR3 region has 14 residues. V was pared by 2 bases and J by 7 bases, with 4 bases of the junction left unmatched. CDR1 MNHEY and CDR2 SVGAGI come from the germline V gene. The CDR3 region has the DNA TGTGCCAGCAGTTACATGGACAGGGGGGATGAAGCTTTCTTT. Translating it yields CASSYMDRGDEAFF.

This rearrangement joins TRBV11-2 to TRBJ2-1, with 10 nucleotides matching TRBD1. The germline gives CDR1 SGHAT, CDR2 FQNNGV. The CDR3 has 16 residues. J was trimmed by 9 bases and V by 2 bases; bases with no gene match: 10. This CDR3 is CASSLNAGQGLSEQFF. The CDR3 DNA sequence: TGTGCCAGCAGCTTAAATGCGGGACAGGGGCTCAGTGAGCAGTTCTTC.

This chain joins TRBV6-2 or TRBV6-3 and TRBJ2-2; D is perhaps TRBD1 (6 bases). This CDR3 has 14 residues. From germline, CDR1 is MNHEY and CDR2 SVGEGT. Trimming took 4 bases from V and 7 from J, leaving 13 bases between them. The CDR3 sequence: CASSSQGWSGELFF. DNA for the CDR3: TGTGCCAGCAGTTCTCAGGGGTGGAGCGGGGAGCTGTTTTTT.